The present T cell receptor beta chain was sequenced within a study of CXCR3-negative and CXCR3-positive naive CD8 T cells. Study conclusions and caveats: It was found that naive subsets had comparable surface CD5, and TCR strength was inferred from TRB CDR3 properties. More hydrophobic TRB CDR3s occurred in CXCR3-positive than in CXCR3-negative naive cells. Upon cryopreservation, CXCR3 expression partially decreased, and most assays used fresh PBMCs.

Points on this clonotype: Its antigen remains unidentified.

Preparation of TRB cDNA libraries relied on 5' RACE carrying UMI labels. TCRdb reprocessed the 5' RACE reads and stores each CDR3 protein as one record, lacking DNA. The table for this sample gives approximately 48,000 distinct CDR3 sequences. The sorting of each CD8+ T cell subset was done in triplicate, at 330,000 or so cells each. The authors gated naive CD8+ T cells as CD45RO-CCR7+CD27+CD95-. The CDR3 runs to 16 residues. From germline, CDR1 is MNHEY and CDR2 SMNVEV (reference sequence). This chain joins TRBV27 and TRBJ1-5; there is no DNA to check the TCRdb D call of TRBD1. The sequence was obtained from a human donor in good health. Some clones in this sample may be carry-over from other donors' samples. Material: naive CXCR3+ CD8+ T cells from blood. The subset: CD45RO-CCR7+CD27+CD95- naive CD8+ T cells expressing CXCR3 (TNR3+). The chain's CDR3 is CASLPGPGLPDQPQHF.